The 26 T cell receptor beta chains reported below all come from one sample, sequenced in a study of T cell repertoires in cytomegalovirus infection. Their antigen targets remain unknown. TCRdb itself ran the reads through MiXCR, one entry per CDR3 protein. This table holds roughly 860,000 distinct CDR3 sequences, 32% found once. The material was cultured CD8+ T cells from PBMCs, obtained from culture after CMV antigen stimulation. All receptors come from a human donor in good health (CMV status not recorded). Some clones in this sample may be carry-over from other donors' samples.

The rearrangement uses TRBV11-1 and TRBJ2-1; TRBD1 or TRBD2 may be the D gene (5 bases each). CDR1 is SGHAT, CDR2 FQDESV, per germline (reference sequence). V lost 4 bases, J lost 5 bases, and 24 bases lay in between. The CDR3 runs to 18 residues. CDR3 nucleotide sequence: TGTGCCAGCAGCTCTTCCCATAGAACCTACCTGGGGGACAATGAGCAGTTCTTC. It is translated as CASSSSHRTYLGDNEQFF. Using reference TRBV11-1 and TRBJ2-1 for the parts outside the CDR3, the full variable domain is EAEVAQSPRYKITEKSQAVAFWCDPISGHATLYWYRQILGQGPELLVQFQDESVVDDSQLPKDRFSAERLKGVDSTLKIQPAELGDSAMYLCASSSSHRTYLGDNEQFFGPGTRLTVL.

V gene TRBV27 combines with J gene TRBJ1-2; 9 positions match TRBD1. Germline CDR1 is MNHEY and CDR2 is SMNVEV (reference sequence). The CDR3 is 18 residues long. The trim removed 3 bases at V and 2 bases at J, leaving 13 bases unmatched. CDR3 amino acids: CASSFRWDRERVNYGYTF. CDR3 coding DNA: TGTGCCAGCAGTTTTAGGTGGGACAGGGAACGCGTCAACTATGGCTACACCTTC.

The sample holds a few counts of this clonotype. This chain joins TRBV6-5 and TRBJ2-3, with D perhaps TRBD2 (5 bases). The V gene's germline CDR1 is MNHEY and CDR2 SVGAGI. V was trimmed by 0 bases and J by 4 bases, leaving 17 bases between them. CDR3 length: 17 residues. The DNA of the CDR3 is TGTGCCAGCAGTTACTCGGTCTTGCTTAATAGCGCAGATACGCAGTATTTT. Protein sequence: CASSYSVLLNSADTQYF.

This clonotype was counted only a few times. The chain combines TRBV4-1 with TRBJ2-1; a possible D gene is TRBD2 (5 bases). CDR3 length equals 16 residues. Trimming removed 4 bases at V and 5 bases at J, with 18 bases between. CDR1 and CDR2 (germline): MGHRA, YSYEKL. The CDR3, as DNA: TGCGCCAGCAGCCCCCTAGAGGGATATAAGGACAATGAGCAGTTCTTC. This gives the protein CASSPLEGYKDNEQFF.

On this clonotype: This may be a read error: a much more frequent sequence differs by one nucleotide. The chain recombines TRBV14 with TRBJ1-5; 7 bases align to TRBD1. J gave up 3 bases and V 5 bases, and 4 bases lay outside the gene matches. The CDR3 runs to 14 residues. The germline gives CDR1 SGHDN, CDR2 FVKESK. The CDR3 nucleotides read TGTGCCAGCAGCGAGACAGGGTACAATCAGCCCCAGCATTTT. It translates to CASSETGYNQPQHF.

This clonotype was seen ten or more times. This chain connects TRBV7-2 to TRBJ2-7; TRBD1 matches at 7 bases. Germline V gene sequence: CDR1 SGHTA, CDR2 FQGNSA. The CDR3 has 13 residues. V lost 3 bases and J lost 5; bases outside the gene matches: 4. CDR3 nucleotides: TGTGCCAGCAGCTTTTCAGGGGGAGACGAGCAGTACGTC. Encoded protein: CASSFSGGDEQYV.

The V and J genes are TRBV6-2 or TRBV6-3 and TRBJ2-7; 10 nucleotides line up with TRBD1. This CDR3 has 16 residues. Germline CDR1 reads MNHEY; CDR2 reads SVGEGT. J lost 0 bases, V lost 2 bases, and 4 bases had no gene match. CDR3 coding DNA: TGTGCCAGCAGTTACCCCAGGACAGGGGGCTCCTACGAGCAGTACTTC. It yields the protein CASSYPRTGGSYEQYF.

Ten or more counts support this clonotype. This sequence joins TRBV12-3 or TRBV12-4 and TRBJ2-2, with 10 bases lining up with TRBD2. J gave up 4 bases and V 7 bases, and 15 bases lay outside the gene matches. There are 18 residues in the CDR3. This chain's CDR3 is CASIPGASGGPSTGELFF. DNA of the CDR3: TGTGCCAGCATCCCCGGTGCTAGCGGGGGCCCGTCCACCGGGGAGCTGTTTTTT.

This rearrangement joins TRBV5-1 to TRBJ1-2; the match to TRBD1 covers 8 bases. Germline CDR1 is SGHRS and CDR2 is YFSETQ. The CDR3 is 16 residues long. After removal of 4 bases from V and 0 bases from J, the junction contained 8 bases not matched to a gene. The CDR3 DNA reads TGCGCCAGCAGCCTTGGACAGGGCGGGACTAACTATGGCTACACCTTC. As protein: CASSLGQGGTNYGYTF. The entire variable domain, with the rest obtained from reference TRBV5-1 and TRBJ1-2, is as follows: KAGVTQTPRYLIKTRGQQVTLSCSPISGHRSVSWYQQTPGQGLQFLFEYFSETQRNKGNFPGRFSGRQFSNSRSEMNVSTLELGDSALYLCASSLGQGGTNYGYTFGSGTRLTVV.

The rearrangement links TRBV6-2 or TRBV6-3 to TRBJ2-3; TRBD1 matches at 7 bases. Germline CDR1 reads MNHEY; CDR2 reads SVGEGT. The CDR3 consists of 16 residues. V was pared by 5 bases and J by 4 bases, with 12 bases of the junction left unmatched. The CDR3 loop is CASSDPRDSPPDTQYF. DNA of the CDR3: TGTGCCAGCAGTGACCCCCGGGACAGCCCTCCAGATACGCAGTATTTT.

The V gene is TRBV7-1, the J gene TRBJ1-1; 7 positions match TRBD1. TRBV7-1 is known as an ORF, though its function is uncertain. The CDR3 is 18 amino acids. Unmatched junction bases numbered 20, after V lost 5 bases and J lost 5 bases. This CDR3 reads CASSPPSPDRWGGTEAFF. The DNA for the CDR3 is TGTGCCAGCAGCCCCCCTAGCCCGGACAGGTGGGGGGGTACTGAAGCTTTCTTT.

This clonotype has a handful of counts. This rearrangement joins TRBV7-9 to TRBJ1-1; D is unresolved. Germline CDR1 SEHNR, CDR2 FQNEAQ (reference sequence). Between the trimmed V and J ends, which lost 1 base and 6 bases, there was a span of 9 bases. The CDR3 has 13 amino acids. CDR3: CASSLVSDPEAFF. Written as DNA, the CDR3 is TGTGCCAGCAGCTTAGTCTCAGATCCTGAAGCTTTCTTT.

The table lists this clonotype with a few counts. This chain uses TRBV11-2 with TRBJ2-5; no definite D call. The CDR3 length is 13 residues. CDR1 is SGHAT, CDR2 FQNNGV, per germline. Trimming took 5 bases from V and 4 from J, leaving 11 bases between them. In nucleotides, the CDR3 is TGTGCCAGCAGCCTTGACCCCTCAGAGACCCAGTACTTC. It is translated as CASSLDPSETQYF.

V usage is TRBV4-3 and J usage is TRBJ1-1, with 8 positions matching TRBD1. J was trimmed by 7 bases and V by 0 bases; bases with no gene match: 13. The germline V gene has CDR1 LGHNA and CDR2 YSLEER. The CDR3 sequence is 17 residues long. The CDR3 sequence is CASSQEGTRGRINEAFF. CDR3 DNA sequence: TGCGCCAGCAGCCAAGAGGGGACCAGGGGGCGTATTAATGAAGCTTTCTTT.

This clonotype was observed a handful of times. J is TRBJ2-7 and V is TRBV6-1; the match to TRBD1 covers 8 bases. In germline, CDR1 is MNHNS, CDR2 SASEGT. V was clipped by 4 bases and J by 4 bases; unmatched bases: 3. This CDR3 region has 13 residues. The CDR3 here is CASSANRGYEQYV. The CDR3 nucleotides read TGTGCCAGCAGTGCAAACAGGGGGTACGAGCAGTACGTC.

This chain uses TRBV27 with TRBJ1-5; TRBD1 might be the D (5 bases). CDR1 and CDR2 (germline): MNHEY, SMNVEV (reference sequence). The CDR3 length is 14 residues. Trimming took off 2 bases at V and 5 bases at J, with 10 bases between the two ends. CDR3 region: CASSLRGGYQPQHF. CDR3 nucleotide sequence: TGTGCCAGCAGTTTAAGGGGAGGATATCAGCCCCAGCATTTT.

This clonotype occurred a few times. V usage is TRBV7-4 and J usage is TRBJ1-3; D is ambiguous. Germline V gene sequence: CDR1 SGHVT, CDR2 SQSDAQ. The V gene lost 4 bases and the J gene lost 4 bases, with 14 bases spanning the gap. The CDR3 is made up of 15 amino acids. In nucleotides, the CDR3 is TGTGCCAGCAGCTCGGACTTAGCGTTGGGAAACACCATATATTTT. Translating gives CASSSDLALGNTIYF.

This clonotype was observed a few times. The rearrangement links TRBV7-6 to TRBJ2-3; 7 positions match TRBD1. From germline, CDR1 is SGHVS and CDR2 FNYEAQ. The trim removed 2 bases at V and 2 bases at J, leaving 4 bases unmatched. The CDR3 has 15 amino acids. The CDR3 loop is CASSLSGTATDTQYF. Here the CDR3 DNA reads TGTGCCAGCAGCTTATCCGGGACAGCCACAGATACGCAGTATTTT.

This clonotype showed up just a few times. This sequence joins TRBV11-2 and TRBJ1-2; D is possibly TRBD1 (5 bases). The CDR3 is made up of 16 amino acids. CDR1 is SGHAT, CDR2 FQNNGV, per germline. V was clipped by 0 bases and J by 2 bases, with 13 bases between them. Written as DNA, the CDR3 is TGTGCCAGCAGCTTAGAGGGCCCAGGGATCAACTATGGCTACACCTTC. Amino acids: CASSLEGPGINYGYTF.

The chain recombines TRBV10-3 with TRBJ2-7, with D possibly TRBD1 on 5 matching bases. The germline V and J ends were trimmed by 6 bases and 5 bases, with 11 bases remaining between them. The length of the CDR3 is 12 residues. Germline lookup yields CDR1 ENHRY and CDR2 SYGVKD. The CDR3 DNA reads as TGTGCCATCAGGAAGACAGAGCACGAGCAGTACTTC. Its protein product is CAIRKTEHEQYF.

This clonotype has more than one count but fewer than ten. This chain joins TRBV2 and TRBJ2-1, with TRBD2 matching 11 bases. The CDR3 is 15 amino acids. CDR1 SNHLY and CDR2 FYNNEI come from the germline V gene. J was trimmed by 8 bases and V by 8 bases; bases with no gene match: 11. CDR3 in amino acids: CASSNSGGAVDEQFF. The CDR3 bases are TGTGCCAGCTCCAATAGCGGGGGGGCGGTCGATGAGCAGTTCTTC.

The sample holds a few counts of this clonotype. The J gene is TRBJ2-7, the V gene TRBV19; D call uncertain. Between the trimmed V and J ends, which lost 0 bases and 7 bases, there was a span of 7 bases. Per the germline V gene, CDR1 is LNHDA and CDR2 is SQIVND (reference sequence). The CDR3 contains 12 residues. CDR3 DNA: TGTGCCAGTAGTATAGATCAGGATGAGCAGTACTTC. Encoded protein: CASSIDQDEQYF.

Only one count was recorded for this clonotype. The chain couples TRBV4-1 to TRBJ1-2; weak D call: TRBD1 (5 bases). CDR1 MGHRA and CDR2 YSYEKL come from the germline V gene. The CDR3 extends over 15 amino acids. Trimming shortened V by 3 bases and J by 4 bases, and 15 bases separated the two germline ends. The CDR3 here is CASSQGEAVGYGYTF. Here the CDR3 DNA reads TGCGCCAGCAGCCAGGGGGAGGCGGTGGGCTATGGCTACACCTTC.

This chain uses TRBV6-2 or TRBV6-3 with TRBJ2-7, with 7 bases lining up with TRBD1. After removal of 7 bases from V and 10 bases from J, the junction contained 13 bases not matched to a gene. The germline gives CDR1 MNHEY, CDR2 SVGEGT. The CDR3 runs 13 residues. CDR3 loop: CASTYQTGMVQYV. The CDR3 nucleotides read TGTGCCAGCACCTACCAGACAGGGATGGTACAGTACGTC.

This clonotype was recorded many times. For the CDR3, the DNA is TGTGCCAGCAGCTTAGAAGGACAGGGAAACCCGGACACTGAAGCTTTCTTT. It encodes CASSLEGQGNPDTEAFF. The J gene is TRBJ1-1, the V gene TRBV7-6, with 8 bases lining up with TRBD1. Germline loops: CDR1 SGHVS, CDR2 FNYEAQ. This CDR3 contains 17 residues. J lost 3 bases, V lost 1 base, and 10 bases had no gene match.

This clonotype was seen only a few times. The chain employs TRBV6-1 and TRBJ1-1, with TRBD1 matching over 8 bases. Trimming removed 1 base from V and 4 bases from J; junction bases left unmatched: 5. From germline, CDR1 is MNHNS and CDR2 SASEGT. The CDR3 loop spans 15 amino acids. CDR3 residues: CASSEEGQDLTEAFF. CDR3 nucleotide sequence: TGTGCCAGCAGTGAAGAGGGACAGGACCTCACTGAAGCTTTCTTT.